The 13 T cell receptor beta chains below come from one sample, sequenced in a study of Ad26.COV2.S vaccination and SARS-CoV-2 variants. Specified treatment: 15 to 20 received Ad26.COV2.S at low or high dose, single or two shots; roughly five received placebo; per-sample allocation not given. Repertoires come from day 63 after the first vaccine or placebo injection. Assay used: immunoSEQ multiplex PCR; TCRdb lists only in-frame clones, some missing. The profile shows about 680,000 clones, roughly 90% of them singletons. The sample here was peripheral blood, taken in a trial of Ad26.COV2.S vaccine versus placebo. These receptors came from a person between 18 and 65 years old who received the Ad26.COV2.S COVID-19 vaccine or a placebo.

The rearrangement uses TRBV5-1 and TRBJ1-1, with D possibly TRBD1 on 6 matching bases. Germline CDR1 is SGHRS and CDR2 is YFSETQ. The CDR3 runs to 15 residues. V was clipped by 0 bases and J by 7 bases, with 16 bases between them. CDR3 sequence reads: CASSLVGTPPHEAFF. CDR3 nucleotides: TGCGCCAGCAGCTTGGTTGGGACACCACCCCATGAAGCTTTCTTT.

The rearrangement joins TRBV4-1 to TRBJ2-7; 8 bases map to TRBD1. In germline, CDR1 is MGHRA, CDR2 YSYEKL. The CDR3 is 15 amino acids. The V gene end was trimmed by 1 base and the J gene end by 2 bases; junction bases not matched to a gene: 4. CDR3 amino acids: CASSQVGTGTYEQYF. CDR3 nucleotide sequence: TGCGCCAGCAGCCAAGTAGGGACAGGAACCTACGAGCAGTACTTC.

The chain recombines TRBV30 with TRBJ2-2; 9 bases agree with TRBD1. The CDR3 consists of 15 residues. Germline V CDR1 and CDR2: GTSNPN, SVGIG (reference sequence). The trim removed 2 bases at V and 6 bases at J, leaving 7 bases unmatched. CDR3 nucleotide sequence: TGTGCCTGGAGTTTAACCGGGACAGGGTCCGGGGAGCTGTTTTTT. It is translated as CAWSLTGTGSGELFF.

This chain links TRBV6-5 with TRBJ2-5; D might be TRBD2 (5 bases). The CDR3 is made up of 12 amino acids. Germline V gene lookup returns CDR1 MNHEY and CDR2 SVGAGI. V shed 10 bases and J shed 0 bases, with 9 bases lying between them. The CDR3 DNA reads TGTGCCATCTCAGCGGACCAAGAGACCCAGTACTTC. This encodes CAISADQETQYF.

This chain connects TRBV11-2 to TRBJ2-3; 12 bases align to TRBD2. V lost 5 bases, J lost 8 bases, and 8 bases stayed unmatched. This CDR3 has 15 residues. Germline V gives CDR1 SGHAT, CDR2 FQNNGV. CDR3 in amino acids: CASSLGTSGLGTQYF. CDR3 DNA sequence: TGTGCCAGCAGCCTTGGGACTAGCGGGTTAGGTACGCAGTATTTT. The full variable domain, rest sourced from reference TRBV11-2 and TRBJ2-3, is EAGVAQSPRYKIIEKRQSVAFWCNPISGHATLYWYQQILGQGPKLLIQFQNNGVVDDSQLPKDRFSAERLKGVDSTLKIQPAKLEDSAVYLCASSLGTSGLGTQYFGPGTRLTVL.

The CDR3 here is CASSLGFYGYTF. The CDR3 nucleotides read TGTGCCAGCAGTTTAGGGTTCTATGGCTACACCTTC. The genes are TRBV12-3 or TRBV12-4 and TRBJ1-2; D is ambiguous. V was pared by 1 base and J by 4 bases, with 4 bases between. The CDR3 spans 12 residues.

This clone has just one count. V usage is TRBV5-7 and J usage is TRBJ2-7; D possibly corresponds to TRBD1 (6 bases). TRBV5-7 is labeled an ORF, and its function is uncertain. The CDR3 is 15 amino acids. The germline V and J ends were trimmed by 4 bases and 2 bases, with 16 bases remaining between them. As DNA, the CDR3 is TGTGCCAGCAGCCTGGGGCCGACAGGTCCCTACGAGCAGTACTTC. Amino acids: CASSLGPTGPYEQYF.

The chain uses TRBV9 and TRBJ2-2; D may be TRBD2 (6 bases). V lost 0 bases to trimming and J lost 4 bases, with 10 bases between them. Germline V CDR1 and CDR2: SGDLS, YYNGEE. The CDR3 runs 15 residues. CDR3 bases: TGTGCCAGCAGCGTAGCAGGCGGGGTCACCGGGGAGCTGTTTTTT. Translated, it gives CASSVAGGVTGELFF.

This clone showed up just a few times. CDR3 DNA sequence: TGTGCCAGCAGTCACTTAACAGGGTCTGGAAACACCATATATTTT. Its translation is CASSHLTGSGNTIYF. This sequence joins TRBV6-5 and TRBJ1-3; D is perhaps TRBD1 (6 bases). Trimming shortened V by 5 bases and J by 1 base, and 12 bases separated the two germline ends. CDR3 length: 15 amino acids. Germline CDR1 MNHEY, CDR2 SVGAGI.

V and J are TRBV7-9 and TRBJ1-1, with 10 bases aligning to TRBD1. Germline V gene data show CDR1 as SEHNR and CDR2 as FQNEAQ (reference sequence). The length of the CDR3 is 15 residues. After removal of 0 bases from V and 5 bases from J, the junction contained 3 bases not matched to a gene. The CDR3 loop is CASSLARTGGTEAFF. Written as DNA, the CDR3 is TGTGCCAGCAGCTTAGCGCGGACAGGGGGGACTGAAGCTTTCTTT.

This clone was recorded only once. Written as DNA, the CDR3 is TGCGCCAGCAGACCTGCCCCCCGGAGCTCCTACAATGAGCAGTTCTTC. Amino acids: CASRPAPRSSYNEQFF. The chain recombines TRBV5-1 with TRBJ2-1; D is unclear. From germline, CDR1 is SGHRS and CDR2 YFSETQ. The CDR3 loop spans 16 amino acids. Trimming removed 5 bases from V and 0 bases from J, with 15 bases in between.

V and J are TRBV24-1 and TRBJ1-1, with 8 nucleotides matching TRBD1. This CDR3 is 15 amino acids long. J gave up 5 bases and V 4 bases, and 8 bases lay outside the gene matches. The germline gives CDR1 KGHDR, CDR2 SFDVKD. The CDR3 spells CATSDTGTGWTEAFF. In DNA, the CDR3 is TGTGCCACCAGTGACACCGGGACAGGCTGGACTGAAGCTTTCTTT.

The CDR3 here is CASSYSSGDQPQHF. CDR3 in DNA: TGTGCCAGCAGTTACTCGAGCGGGGATCAGCCCCAGCATTTT. This chain joins TRBV6-2 or TRBV6-3 and TRBJ1-5; D unclear. The germline V gene encodes CDR1 MNHEY and CDR2 SVGEGT. The CDR3 is 14 amino acids. V lost 0 bases, J lost 5 bases, and 8 bases lay in between.